This entry features one T cell receptor (beta chain) sequence. Its antigen remains unidentified. The entry originates in a study of response to subunit inactivated influenza vaccine. Each CDR3 protein is one row after TCRdb ran MiXCR on the RT-PCR reads. Of more than 700,000 distinct CDR3 sequences in the sample, less than 25% were seen once. General observations from the study: There was a suggestion from the authors that each seasonal influenza vaccination recruits few new T cells.

The CDR3 runs to 13 residues. Germline V gene sequence: CDR1 SEHNR, CDR2 FQNEAQ (reference sequence). The V gene lost 7 bases and the J gene lost 7 bases, with 14 bases spanning the gap. This specimen was PBMCs from blood, taken more than 4 days after vaccination. The rearrangement links TRBV7-9 to TRBJ2-1, with D hard to call. The sequence came from a man aged 50-60 years who received an inactivated influenza vaccine. CDR3 sequence reads: CASTVGTDNEQFF. In DNA, the CDR3 is TGTGCCAGCACTGTGGGTACGGATAATGAGCAGTTCTTC.